These T cell receptor beta chains were read from a single sample in a study of vaccination effects on CD4 cells after COVID-19. The method was immunoSEQ multiplex PCR; TCRdb's version includes in-frame clones alone and lacks a portion of them. The sample includes 25,000 to 30,000 clones, around 80% seen only once; the top ten take about 32%. These receptors have no identified antigens. The sample here was CD4+ T cells from PBMCs cultured with SARS-CoV-2 spike peptides, taken before COVID-19 vaccination. Receptor source: a human donor who received a COVID-19 vaccine. CDR3s include the opening cysteine and the closing phenylalanine or tryptophan. A D gene is named only where the DNA matches it firmly. Size is omitted from some rows. Given values are once, few, many or a class for expanded clones.

size | D | J | length | V | DNA | CDR3
- | - | TRBJ1-4 | 16 | TRBV12-5 | TGTGCTAGTGGCCGGGGACTGGTCGAAACTAATGAAAAACTGTTTTTT | CASGRGLVETNEKLFF
once | TRBD1 | TRBJ1-1 | 15 | TRBV6-5 | TGTGCCAGCAGGTATCCAGGGGGAGGGAACAATGAAGCTTTCTTT | CASRYPGGGNNEAFF
- | - | TRBJ2-2 | 18 | TRBV9 | TGTGCCAGCAGCGTAGTGCCTGCTGGGCCGAAGAACACCGGGGAGCTGTTTTTT | CASSVVPAGPKNTGELFF
- | TRBD1 | TRBJ2-7 | 14 | TRBV2 | TGTGCCAGCATTTACAGGGGCATTTCCTACGAGCAGTACTTC | CASIYRGISYEQYF
- | TRBD1 | TRBJ1-1 | 14 | TRBV5-1 | TGCGCCAGCAGGGAACAGGGGGCTTACACTGAAGCTTTCTTT | CASREQGAYTEAFF
- | - | TRBJ2-7 | 13 | TRBV3-1/TRBV3-2 | TGTGCCAGCAGCCAGGGCCTAGTACGCGAGCAGTACTTC | CASSQGLVREQYF
- | TRBD2 | TRBJ2-3 | 16 | TRBV4-1 | TGCGCCAGCAGCCAAGGGACTAGCGGAGGGAGAGATACGCAGTATTTT | CASSQGTSGGRDTQYF
- | - | TRBJ1-1 | 14 | TRBV15 | TGTGCCACCAGCAGAGAAAGGACGGTCACTGAAGCTTTCTTT | CATSRERTVTEAFF
once | - | TRBJ1-1 | 13 | TRBV5-1 | TGCGCCAGCAGCTTAGGGGGGGCTGGTGAAGCTTTCTTT | CASSLGGAGEAFF
- | - | TRBJ2-5 | 13 | TRBV28 | TGTGCCAGCAGTTTCCCCGGGTTGGAGACCCAGTACTTC | CASSFPGLETQYF
- | - | TRBJ2-7 | 13 | TRBV19 | TGTGCCAGTTTCTTTTTCGGGGGTCTCGAGCAGTACTTC | CASFFFGGLEQYF
- | - | TRBJ2-7 | 12 | TRBV15 | TGTGCCACCAGCAGAGATCGGGGGGAGCAGTACTTC | CATSRDRGEQYF
- | TRBD1 | TRBJ2-7 | 14 | TRBV3-1/TRBV3-2 | TGTGCCAGCAGCCGGACAGGGGATCAAGGCGAGCAGTACTTC | CASSRTGDQGEQYF
- | - | TRBJ2-2 | 15 | TRBV6-2/TRBV6-3 | TGTGCCAGCAGTTACCAGTCCGCGAACACCGGGGAGCTGTTTTTT | CASSYQSANTGELFF
- | - | TRBJ2-3 | 11 | TRBV9 | TGTGCCAGCAGTAGAGGAGATACGCAGTATTTT | CASSRGDTQYF
- | TRBD2 | TRBJ2-7 | 15 | TRBV5-6 | TGTGCCAGCAGCTCACGACTAGCGTACTCCTACGAGCAGTACTTC | CASSSRLAYSYEQYF
- | TRBD2 | TRBJ2-2 | 15 | TRBV3-1/TRBV3-2 | TGTGCCAGCAGCCTCCGGGACTATAACACCGGGGAGCTGTTTTTT | CASSLRDYNTGELFF
once | - | TRBJ1-4 | 15 | TRBV18 | TGTGCCAGCTCGTCCTTGGAGCCTCCTAATGAAAAACTGTTTTTT | CASSSLEPPNEKLFF
- | - | TRBJ1-6 | 19 | TRBV28 | TGTGCCAGCAGTTTATTTGGGACGGGGTGGGGCTCCTATAATTCACCCCTCCACTTT | CASSLFGTGWGSYNSPLHF
- | TRBD1 | TRBJ2-7 | 16 | TRBV11-1 | TGTGCCAGCAGCGAGCGAACAGGGGGGACCTCCTACGAGCAGTACTTC | CASSERTGGTSYEQYF
- | TRBD2 | TRBJ2-1 | 16 | TRBV27 | TGTGCCACCCCAGGACGGGGGGTCCGCTCCTACAATGAGCAGTTCTTC | CATPGRGVRSYNEQFF
- | - | TRBJ1-2 | 16 | TRBV29-1 | TGCAGCGTTGAAATAGGGGCAGGGAGCGGCCACTATGGCTACACCTTC | CSVEIGAGSGHYGYTF
once | - | TRBJ2-7 | 15 | TRBV7-8 | TGTGCCAGCAGCTTAGCCACAGCCTCCGTTAGCGAGCAGTACTTC | CASSLATASVSEQYF
- | - | TRBJ1-1 | 13 | TRBV28 | TGTGCCACCTCATTCCCAATGAACACTGAAGCTTTCTTT | CATSFPMNTEAFF
- | - | TRBJ1-2 | 13 | TRBV7-3 | TGTGCCAGCAGCCCCGGACAGAACTATGGCTACACCTTC | CASSPGQNYGYTF
- | - | TRBJ1-2 | 15 | TRBV19 | TGTGCCAGTAGTACCACGGTTGGGGTGAGCTATGGCTACACCTTC | CASSTTVGVSYGYTF
- | TRBD2 | TRBJ2-3 | 15 | TRBV5-6 | TGTGCCAGCAGCCTAACTAGCGGATTCACAGATACGCAGTATTTT | CASSLTSGFTDTQYF
- | - | TRBJ1-1 | 12 | TRBV16 | TGTGCCAGCAGCCTTTGGAACACTGAAGCTTTCTTT | CASSLWNTEAFF
- | TRBD1 | TRBJ1-5 | 13 | TRBV30 | TGTGCCTGGAGTGGACAGGGGAATCAGCCCCAGCATTTT | CAWSGQGNQPQHF
once | TRBD1 | TRBJ2-3 | 16 | TRBV19 | TGTGCCAGTAGCCGAAAGGGACAGTCAAGAGGGGGTACGCAGTATTTT | CASSRKGQSRGGTQYF
- | - | TRBJ1-1 | 11 | TRBV4-1 | TGCGCCAGCAGCCAAAGTGAAGAGGCTTTCTTT | CASSQSEEAFF
- | - | TRBJ1-1 | 12 | TRBV5-1 | TGCGCCAGCAGCGCCGAAGCCAGGGAAGCTTTCTTT | CASSAEAREAFF
- | TRBD1 | TRBJ1-2 | 14 | TRBV9 | TGTGCCAGCAGCGCCGGCAGGGGGCGCCCTGGCTACACCTTC | CASSAGRGRPGYTF
- | - | TRBJ1-1 | 14 | TRBV2 | TGTGCCAGCAGTGATCGGTTTGGGGACACTGAAGCTTTCTTT | CASSDRFGDTEAFF
- | - | TRBJ2-5 | 11 | TRBV28 | TGTGCCAGCAGTTTCACGGGGACCCAGTACTTC | CASSFTGTQYF
- | TRBD1 | TRBJ1-5 | 15 | TRBV19 | TGTGCCTCCAGACAGGGGAATGTGGTAGGTCAGCCCCAGCATTTT | CASRQGNVVGQPQHF
- | - | TRBJ2-3 | 11 | TRBV28 | TGTGCCAGCACCGTACAGGATACGCAGTATTTT | CASTVQDTQYF
- | - | TRBJ1-6 | 15 | TRBV5-4 | TGTGCCAGCAGCTTTGGTGGTGGCTATAATTCACCCCTCCACTTT | CASSFGGGYNSPLHF
- | - | TRBJ2-6 | 16 | TRBV6-2/TRBV6-3 | TGTGCCAGCAGTTACGTGGGGGGCTCTGGGGCCAACGTCCTGACTTTC | CASSYVGGSGANVLTF
- | - | TRBJ1-5 | 12 | TRBV12-3/TRBV12-4 | TGTGCCAGCAGTTTTGACGGACAGCCCCAGCATTTT | CASSFDGQPQHF
- | - | TRBJ2-1 | 14 | TRBV5-1 | TGCGCCAGCAGCCTTCGGGGGCGGGGAAATGAGCAGTTCTTC | CASSLRGRGNEQFF
- | - | TRBJ1-2 | 17 | TRBV28 | TGTGCCAGCAGGGCATCGGCCGGGGCAGGGGATAAGAATGGCTACACCTTC | CASRASAGAGDKNGYTF
- | TRBD1 | TRBJ1-1 | 16 | TRBV19 | TGTGCCAGTAGTATACAGGGGGCGCAAGGGTACACTGAAGCTTTCTTT | CASSIQGAQGYTEAFF
- | - | TRBJ1-1 | 15 | TRBV11-1 | TGTGCCAGCAGCTTAGGGCGGGGTACGAACACTGAAGCTTTCTTT | CASSLGRGTNTEAFF
- | - | TRBJ2-7 | 13 | TRBV3-1/TRBV3-2 | TGTGCCAGCAGCCTGGGGCCCTCCTACGAGCAGTACTTC | CASSLGPSYEQYF
- | - | TRBJ2-7 | 12 | TRBV30 | TGTGCCTGGCGGCCCCCAGGTCGCGAGCAGTACTTC | CAWRPPGREQYF
- | - | TRBJ2-7 | 13 | TRBV3-1/TRBV3-2 | TGTGCCAGCAGCCAATTGGGGGCTAGCGAGCAGTACTTC | CASSQLGASEQYF
- | - | TRBJ2-1 | 13 | TRBV9 | TGTGCCAGCAGCGTACCGCCGGGTTATGAGCAGTTCTTC | CASSVPPGYEQFF
- | - | TRBJ2-3 | 14 | TRBV14 | TGTGCCAGCAGCCAATATGACGCGATCGGTACGCAGTATTTT | CASSQYDAIGTQYF
- | - | TRBJ1-4 | 13 | TRBV7-9 | TGTGCCAGCAGCCCCAAGTCAGCAGAAAAACTGTTTTTT | CASSPKSAEKLFF
medium-sized | TRBD1 | TRBJ1-2 | 16 | TRBV10-3 | TGTGCCATCAGTGAGTCGGGACAGGGTTCAAACTATGGCTACACCTTC | CAISESGQGSNYGYTF
once | - | TRBJ2-1 | 12 | TRBV12-3/TRBV12-4 | TGTGCCAGCAGTTTAAAAGGCGGGGAGCAGTTCTTC | CASSLKGGEQFF